The clone carrying this T cell receptor (beta chain) has just a few counts. Antigen: not known. This entry is derived from a study of identical twins. Broader study findings: Alpha sequences out of frame and shared by twins had excess low generation probability.

Each cDNA held unique molecular identifiers, and template switching gave it a universal primer site. TCRdb called the 5' RACE reads again in MiXCR, with one record for every CDR3 protein. The sample lists roughly 720,000 distinct CDR3 sequences; about 20% were seen once. With 3 bases removed from V and 4 bases from J, the gap between germline ends came to 16 bases. The CDR3 contains 14 residues. Germline V gene lookup returns CDR1 DFQATT and CDR2 SNEGSKA (reference sequence). These data also formed part of another study, on T cells expressing NK-cell markers. This second study notes: Where four donors were concerned, these clonotypes also led the CD3+CD56-NKG2C+ fraction.

The chain couples TRBV20-1 to TRBJ2-7; D assignment may be TRBD1 or TRBD2 (5 bases each). The source of this sequence is a young woman in good health. The sequencing sample was made of PBMCs. CDR3 loop: CSARGTPNTYEQYF. As DNA, the CDR3 is TGCAGTGCTAGGGGGACCCCGAACACGTACGAGCAGTACTTC.